This T cell receptor (beta chain) was sequenced during a study of T cell responses to AZD1222 COVID-19 vaccine (dated by TCRdb to about 2021). Regarding the research as a whole: TCR sequencing covered more than 230 trial participants: 200 to 220 given two doses of AZD1222 and about 26 given two doses of MenACWY control vaccine. Enrollment into the trials was organized by age into subgroups of 18-55, 56-69 and 70-plus years, and those subgroups contained roughly 150, 30 and 60 TCR-sequenced participants, respectively.

Beyond this particular receptor, the publication reports: The 56-69-year group was small, and its depth increase did not reach significance, likely because of low power. Nearly half of unique spike-specific TCRs reportedly recognized epitopes outside regions mutated in the B.1.351 and B.1.1.7 variants. After two AZD1222 doses, spike-specific TCR breadth and depth were significantly higher than at day 0 and than in MenACWY recipients. Participants were mostly white British and included more females than males, and it was suggested by the authors that clonal diversity may have been underestimated. The vaccine-associated CD4 TCRs covered the entire spike protein, and the dominant responses fell in regions 160-218 and 743-854. Conclusions about previously exposed vaccinees are limited, since just six AZD1222 recipients were seropositive for SARS-CoV-2 at baseline. Because no day 14 peak-response samples were available, repertoires were characterized only after the peak T cell response.

Explained via the paper, the time point label denotes: about 28 days (+/-7) after the second vaccine dose. AZD1222 recipients with second doses at about 4 weeks or about 12 weeks were pooled, because spike-specific TCR depth and breadth did not differ between schedules. Vaccinee samples came from UK trials COV001 and COV002, including a single-blind randomized controlled phase 2/3 trial of AZD1222 (ChAdOx1 nCoV-19) in healthy adults. For TCRbeta chain sequencing, PBMC samples from trial participants were taken at day 0 and at day 28 after the second dose. Comments on this clone: It has no known antigen specificity. Base qualities are not recorded, but no much larger clone differs from it by a single base.

The CDR3 regions of human TCRbeta chains were analyzed by immunosequencing. From the authors' description of their analysis: Repertoire TCRs were matched against a reference library of SARS-CoV-2-specific TCRs generated with the MIRA antigen-specificity platform. Breadth meant the fraction of unique TCRs that were SARS-CoV-2-associated, whereas depth meant the fraction of total T cells that were SARS-CoV-2-associated. Using the MIRA data, each spike-specific TCR was mapped to the spike region that the TCR reacts to and placed in a CD4 or CD8 class. Log10-transformed breadth and depth values were compared by one-way ANOVA with Sidak's multiple comparisons tests. The table comes from immuneACCESS by way of TCRdb, which keeps in-frame sequences with V and J called. Part of the clones is missing from these tables; in studies checked, under half for an unresolved V gene and the rest for unknown reasons. The DNA gave D and trimming, while V, J and clone size come from that table. The sample table lists 150,000 or so clones, 90% of them with a count of one. The ten largest clones represent less than 6.5% of the sample.

The germline V gene (reference sequence) sets CDR1 to LNHDA and CDR2 to SQIVND. The CDR3 measures 13 amino acids from cysteine to phenylalanine. Kept here is only the CDR3 DNA, which spans 39 bases and is read in frame from base 1. V is clipped by 6 bases and J by 3 bases, and the sequence between their germline boundaries is 9 bases long. The clonotype was recovered from an adult who received the AZD1222 COVID-19 vaccine. The material sequenced was peripheral blood, taken 28 days after the second AZD1222 dose. The receptor chain draws on TRBV19 and TRBJ1-5, with TRBD1 as a weak D call on 5 bases. CDR3 sequence: CASRLGANQPQHF. The nucleotide sequence reads as follows: TGTGCCAGTAGACTAGGGGCCAATCAGCCCCAGCATTTT.